These 30 T cell receptor beta chains originate from one sample sequenced in a study of post-analysis software for immune sequencing data. Study-level findings and limits: There were a few TRBV segments more frequent in patients than controls, and TRBV5-6, TRBV5-1 and TRBV20-1 were among them.

TCR beta libraries were prepared from cDNA with unique molecular identifiers. One entry per CDR3 protein results from TCRdb running MiXCR on the PCR reads. This table has 450,000 to 650,000 distinct CDR3 sequences, about 44% appearing once. These receptors' targets are unknown. The sample was blood. The origin of the receptors is a girl aged 10 to 17 with multiple sclerosis.

A few counts support this clonotype. The chain combines TRBV27 with TRBJ1-1; 7 bases align to TRBD1. Germline V lookup: CDR1 MNHEY, CDR2 SMNVEV (reference sequence). V lost 8 bases to trimming and J lost 1 base; unmatched junction nucleotides: 13. CDR3 length: 16 residues. This CDR3 reads CASLSLGQVSNTEAFF. The CDR3 DNA reads as TGTGCCAGCCTTTCCCTAGGACAGGTTTCGAACACTGAAGCTTTCTTT.

This clonotype has just a few counts. DNA for the CDR3: TGCAGTGCTAGGGGTGGAGCGAGCTCCTACAATGAGCAGTTCTTC. As protein: CSARGGASSYNEQFF. The chain has TRBV20-1 and TRBJ2-1; D not certain. The V and J ends lost 3 bases and 0 bases respectively, with 12 bases between them. CDR1 DFQATT and CDR2 SNEGSKA come from the germline V gene (reference sequence). This CDR3 spans 15 amino acids.

This chain joins TRBV2 and TRBJ2-1, with TRBD1 as a possible D gene (5 bases). This CDR3 spans 14 amino acids. Germline-derived CDR1 and CDR2 are SNHLY and FYNNEI. The germline V and J ends were trimmed by 3 bases and 6 bases, with 12 bases remaining between them. The CDR3 DNA reads as TGTGCCAGCAGTGAGGCTACCCAGGGCAATGAGCAGTTCTTC. Its translation is CASSEATQGNEQFF.

This clonotype has only a few counts. The J gene is TRBJ2-1, the V gene TRBV12-3 or TRBV12-4; TRBD2 aligns across 13 bases. V shed 4 bases, J shed 6 bases, and the junction held 9 bases outside the gene matches. This CDR3 is built from 17 residues. The CDR3 spells CASSSLWTSGSSNEQFF. Written as DNA, the CDR3 is TGTGCCAGCAGTTCACTTTGGACTAGCGGGAGTAGCAATGAGCAGTTCTTC.

This chain joins TRBV4-1 and TRBJ1-1; 9 bases match TRBD1. CDR3 length: 13 amino acids. Germline CDR1 reads MGHRA; CDR2 reads YSYEKL. J was trimmed by 4 bases and V by 3 bases; bases with no gene match: 0. CDR3 region: CASSQGQGTEAFF. CDR3 sequence (DNA): TGCGCCAGCAGCCAGGGACAGGGCACTGAAGCTTTCTTT.

As DNA, the CDR3 is TGCGCCAGCAAATCAGGGATACCCCAAGAGACCCAGTACTTC. It yields the protein CASKSGIPQETQYF. The chain is built from TRBV5-1 and TRBJ2-5, with D tentatively TRBD1 (5 bases). V was trimmed by 6 bases and J by 1 base, leaving 13 bases between them. This CDR3 comprises 14 residues. Germline CDR1 is SGHRS and CDR2 is YFSETQ.

The V and J genes are TRBV20-1 and TRBJ1-2; D is undetermined. Germline loops: CDR1 DFQATT, CDR2 SNEGSKA (reference sequence). The V gene lost 3 bases and the J gene lost 2 bases, with 13 bases spanning the gap. CDR3 length: 14 amino acids. CDR3 DNA sequence: TGCAGTGCTAGGCCAGTGGGAAACAACTATGGCTACACCTTC. This gives the protein CSARPVGNNYGYTF.

The chain joins TRBV29-1 to TRBJ2-7; 7 nucleotides align to TRBD1. Germline V CDR1 and CDR2: SQVTM, ANQGSEA. J lost 4 bases, V lost 1 base, and 4 bases had no gene match. The CDR3 length is 13 residues. The CDR3 is CSVEGPGGYEQYF. The CDR3 nucleotides read TGCAGCGTTGAAGGGCCAGGGGGTTACGAGCAGTACTTC.

The V call is TRBV6-5, the J call TRBJ2-5; 11 bases line up with TRBD2. With V trimmed by 7 bases and J by 4 bases, 5 bases remained unmatched. The CDR3 covers 14 residues. The germline V gene encodes CDR1 MNHEY and CDR2 SVGAGI. CDR3 DNA sequence: TGTGCCAGCAACCGACTAGCGGGAAGAGAGACCCAGTACTTC. This encodes CASNRLAGRETQYF.

This chain joins TRBV12-3 or TRBV12-4 and TRBJ2-5, with TRBD2 matching 13 bases. The J call may not be correct, given that the DNA end is closer to TRBJ2-7. There are 15 residues in the CDR3. This chain's CDR3 is CASRRTSGRGYEQYF. In DNA, the CDR3 is TGTGCCAGCAGAAGGACTAGCGGGAGAGGCTACGAGCAGTACTTC.

CDR3 nucleotides: TGTGCCAGCAGCGGACAATCTAACTATGGCTACACCTTC. Its protein is CASSGQSNYGYTF. V and J are TRBV12-3 or TRBV12-4 and TRBJ1-2; D is perhaps TRBD1 (5 bases). Trimming shortened V by 6 bases and J by 0 bases, and 8 bases separated the two germline ends. The CDR3 covers 13 residues.

The rearrangement links TRBV4-1 to TRBJ2-3, with D unresolved. CDR3 length equals 16 residues. V shed 4 bases and J shed 1 base, with 15 bases lying between them. In germline, CDR1 is MGHRA, CDR2 YSYEKL. The CDR3 nucleotides read TGCGCCAGCAGCCCTCGACGATGGGCGGGCACAGATACGCAGTATTTT. Its protein is CASSPRRWAGTDTQYF.

In this sample, this clonotype turned up a few times. CDR3 region: CAISEAGLAGASLAKNIQYF. CDR3 bases: TGTGCCATCAGTGAGGCGGGACTAGCGGGAGCCTCGCTGGCCAAAAACATTCAGTACTTC. The chain recombines TRBV10-3 with TRBJ2-4, with 14 bases that match TRBD2. CDR3 size: 20 residues. Trimming took 2 bases from V and 1 from J; bases not matched to a gene: 10. CDR1 and CDR2 (germline): ENHRY, SYGVKD.

This clonotype was seen a handful of times. V gene TRBV20-1 combines with J gene TRBJ1-2; D ambiguous. The CDR3 covers 13 residues. Germline CDR1 DFQATT, CDR2 SNEGSKA (reference sequence). The V gene lost 1 base and the J gene lost 3 bases, with 9 bases spanning the gap. The CDR3 spells CSARADSHYGYTF. CDR3 DNA: TGCAGTGCTAGAGCGGACTCACACTATGGCTACACCTTC.

This clonotype has more than one count but fewer than ten. This chain connects TRBV6-6 to TRBJ2-4; D is possibly TRBD2 (5 bases). The J call may not be correct, given that the DNA end is closer to TRBJ2-7. Germline CDR1 reads MNHNY; CDR2 reads SVGAGI (reference sequence). This CDR3 is built from 12 residues. The CDR3 loop is CASSRRDYEQYF. CDR3 DNA: TGTGCCAGCAGCCGCCGGGACTACGAGCAGTACTTC.

Only a few counts were recorded for this clonotype. V is TRBV6-6 and J is TRBJ1-4, with 9 bases identical to TRBD1. Unmatched junction bases numbered 4, after V lost 3 bases and J lost 5 bases. Germline CDR1 is MNHNY and CDR2 is SVGAGI (reference sequence). The CDR3 extends over 15 amino acids. The CDR3 spells CASSYSGTGNEKLFF. The CDR3 DNA reads as TGTGCCAGCAGTTATTCCGGGACAGGGAATGAAAAACTGTTTTTT.

This CDR3 reads CASTGTSNSPLHF. In DNA form, the CDR3 reads TGTGCCTCCACCGGGACTTCGAATTCACCCCTCCACTTT. This chain joins TRBV10-3 and TRBJ1-6, with D possibly matching TRBD1 (5 bases). Trimming cost V 11 bases and J 7 bases, with 15 bases left between them. This CDR3 spans 13 amino acids. The germline CDR1 and CDR2 sequences are ENHRY and SYGVKD.

The V and J genes are TRBV7-9 and TRBJ1-4, with a weak D call TRBD1 (5 bases). The CDR3 is 15 amino acids. Trimming cost V 0 bases and J 10 bases, with 15 bases left between them. The germline V gene has CDR1 SEHNR and CDR2 FQNEAQ (reference sequence). The CDR3 bases are TGTGCCAGCAGCTTAGCATTCGGGACCGTGTTAAAACTGTTTTTT. This encodes CASSLAFGTVLKLFF.

V gene TRBV7-8 combines with J gene TRBJ2-7; maybe TRBD1 (5 bases). Germline V gives CDR1 SGHVS, CDR2 FQNEAQ. The ends were cut back, 7 bases at V and 2 bases at J, with 15 bases in the middle. The CDR3 runs 14 residues. The CDR3 loop reads CASTTGQGTYEQYF. DNA of the CDR3: TGTGCCAGCACAACTGGCCAGGGTACCTACGAGCAGTACTTC.

The V gene is TRBV12-3 or TRBV12-4, the J gene TRBJ1-2, with 8 bases identical to TRBD1. The CDR3 is made up of 15 amino acids. After removal of 6 bases from V and 5 bases from J, the junction contained 11 bases not matched to a gene. CDR3 sequence: CASSPIQGAVYGYTF. CDR3 DNA: TGTGCCAGCAGCCCAATCCAGGGGGCGGTGTATGGCTACACCTTC.

This clonotype was seen just once. This sequence joins TRBV7-9 and TRBJ2-7; D might be TRBD1 (6 bases). Germline lookup yields CDR1 SEHNR and CDR2 FQNEAQ (reference sequence). This CDR3 is built from 11 residues. Trimming pared 5 bases from V and 10 bases from J, leaving 12 bases between. The CDR3 DNA sequence: TGTGCCAGCAGCCAAGCAGGGGCCCAGTACTTC. Translated: CASSQAGAQYF.

The gene calls are TRBV2 and TRBJ1-4; D call uncertain. The CDR3 is made up of 12 amino acids. With 7 bases removed from V and 5 bases from J, the gap between germline ends came to 8 bases. The germline CDR1 and CDR2 sequences are SNHLY and FYNNEI. The CDR3 spells CASKLRNEKLFF. The CDR3 DNA is TGTGCCAGCAAACTTAGGAATGAAAAACTGTTTTTT.

This clonotype was seen repeatedly, ten times or more. The chain has TRBV10-3 and TRBJ2-3, with 10 nucleotides matching TRBD2. CDR3 size: 19 residues. From germline, CDR1 is ENHRY and CDR2 SYGVKD. V lost 0 bases, J lost 0 bases, and 9 bases stayed unmatched. Here the CDR3 reads CAISESALAGVTSTDTQYF. The CDR3 nucleotides read TGTGCCATCAGTGAGTCGGCGCTAGCGGGGGTAACTAGCACAGATACGCAGTATTTT.

This clonotype appeared a few times. This chain joins TRBV10-3 and TRBJ2-3; D ambiguous. With 0 bases removed from V and 2 bases from J, the gap between germline ends came to 9 bases. Germline CDR1 reads ENHRY; CDR2 reads SYGVKD. The CDR3 is 15 amino acids. The CDR3 is CAISESLIPTDTQYF. CDR3 DNA: TGTGCCATCAGTGAGTCCCTTATCCCCACAGATACGCAGTATTTT.

This clonotype showed up just a few times. The chain combines TRBV5-1 with TRBJ2-7; 10 bases align to TRBD1. The CDR3 covers 15 residues. Germline CDR1 SGHRS, CDR2 YFSETQ. V lost 1 base and J lost 3; bases outside the gene matches: 4. The CDR3 reads CASSLTGTGDYEQYF. CDR3 nucleotide sequence: TGCGCCAGCAGCTTGACCGGGACAGGGGACTACGAGCAGTACTTC.

J is TRBJ1-2 and V is TRBV12-3 or TRBV12-4; tentative D call: TRBD1 (5 bases). The V end lost 5 bases, the J end lost 8 bases, and 18 bases lay between the germline ends. The CDR3 sequence is 14 residues long. The CDR3 reads CASSPGLDGGGYTF. In DNA, the CDR3 is TGTGCCAGCAGTCCGGGACTCGACGGCGGGGGCTACACCTTC.

A single count supports this clonotype. The rearrangement joins TRBV4-3 to TRBJ1-2, with 9 bases fitting TRBD1. This CDR3 contains 17 residues. Trimming removed 0 bases from V and 6 bases from J; junction bases left unmatched: 11. CDR1 and CDR2 (germline): LGHNA, YSLEER. CDR3 DNA: TGCGCCAGCAGCCAAGATTCGTACGGGACAGGGAAGGATGGCTACACCTTC. As protein: CASSQDSYGTGKDGYTF.

The genes are TRBV29-1 and TRBJ1-2; D perhaps matches TRBD1 (6 bases). CDR1 is SQVTM, CDR2 ANQGSEA, per germline. The CDR3 consists of 12 residues. The V gene lost 7 bases and the J gene lost 5 bases, with 14 bases spanning the gap. The CDR3 bases are TGCAGCGGGGGGGGACATACGTATGGCTACACCTTC. Amino acids: CSGGGHTYGYTF.

V and J are TRBV20-1 and TRBJ1-2; 12 bases line up with TRBD1. J gave up 7 bases and V 0 bases, and 9 bases lay outside the gene matches. Looked up from germline, CDR1 is DFQATT and CDR2 is SNEGSKA (reference sequence). CDR3 length: 16 residues. The CDR3 region is CSARDIGTGGSGGYTF. For the CDR3, the DNA is TGCAGTGCTAGAGATATCGGGACAGGGGGCTCAGGTGGCTACACCTTC.

This clonotype was seen more than once but under ten times. The chain employs TRBV12-3 or TRBV12-4 and TRBJ2-1; no reliable D call. Deletions cut 4 bases from V and 6 bases from J, with 10 bases between. The CDR3 is 13 amino acids. This CDR3 reads CASSYDLGNEQFF. The CDR3 DNA follows: TGTGCCAGCAGTTACGATCTGGGCAATGAGCAGTTCTTC.